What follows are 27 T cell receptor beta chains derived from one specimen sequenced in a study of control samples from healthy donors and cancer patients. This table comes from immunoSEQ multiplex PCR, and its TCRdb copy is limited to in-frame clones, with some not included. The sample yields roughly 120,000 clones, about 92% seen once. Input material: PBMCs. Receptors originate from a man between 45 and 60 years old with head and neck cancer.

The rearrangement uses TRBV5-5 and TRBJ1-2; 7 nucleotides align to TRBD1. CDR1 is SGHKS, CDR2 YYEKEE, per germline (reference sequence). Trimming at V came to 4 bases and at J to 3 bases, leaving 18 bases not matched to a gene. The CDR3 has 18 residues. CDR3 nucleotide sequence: TGTGCCAGCAGCCCTGACAGGGCCCCATACCCCCTCTACTATGGCTACACCTTC. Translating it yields CASSPDRAPYPLYYGYTF. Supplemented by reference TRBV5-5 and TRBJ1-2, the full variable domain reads DAGVTQSPTHLIKTRGQQVTLRCSPISGHKSVSWYQQVLGQGPQFIFQYYEKEERGRGNFPDRFSARQFPNYSSELNVNALLLGDSALYLCASSPDRAPYPLYYGYTFGSGTRLTVV.

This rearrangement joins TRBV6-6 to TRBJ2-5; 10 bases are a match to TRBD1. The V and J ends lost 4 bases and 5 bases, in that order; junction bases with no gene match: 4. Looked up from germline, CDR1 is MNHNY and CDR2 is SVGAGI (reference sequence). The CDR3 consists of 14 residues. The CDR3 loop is CASSSGTGVETQYF. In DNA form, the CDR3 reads TGTGCCAGCAGTTCCGGGACAGGGGTTGAGACCCAGTACTTC.

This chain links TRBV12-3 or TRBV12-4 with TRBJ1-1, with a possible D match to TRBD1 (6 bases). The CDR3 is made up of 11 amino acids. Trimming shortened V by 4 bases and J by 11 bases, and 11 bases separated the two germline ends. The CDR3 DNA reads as TGTGCCAGCAGTTGGGGGGGCGAGGCTTTCTTT. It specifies CASSWGGEAFF.

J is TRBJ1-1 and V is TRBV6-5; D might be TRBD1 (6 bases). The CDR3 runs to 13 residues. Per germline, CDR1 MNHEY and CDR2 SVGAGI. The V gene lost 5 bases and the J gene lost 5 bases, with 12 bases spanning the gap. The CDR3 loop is CASSRYGTTEAFF. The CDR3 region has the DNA TGTGCCAGCAGTCGTTACGGGACAACTGAAGCTTTCTTT.

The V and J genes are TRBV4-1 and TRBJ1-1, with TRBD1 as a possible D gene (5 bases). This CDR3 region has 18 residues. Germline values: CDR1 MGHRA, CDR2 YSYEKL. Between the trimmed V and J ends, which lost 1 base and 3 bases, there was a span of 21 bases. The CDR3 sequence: CASSQATRPPLGHTEAFF. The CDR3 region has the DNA TGCGCCAGCAGCCAAGCGACACGACCCCCGCTGGGGCACACTGAAGCTTTCTTT.

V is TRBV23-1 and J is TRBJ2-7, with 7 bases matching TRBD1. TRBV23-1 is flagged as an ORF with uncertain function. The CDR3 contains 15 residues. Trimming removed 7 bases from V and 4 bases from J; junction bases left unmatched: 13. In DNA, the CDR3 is TGCGCCAGCACCCTGGGACAGCGGAATTATTACGAGCAGTACTTC. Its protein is CASTLGQRNYYEQYF.

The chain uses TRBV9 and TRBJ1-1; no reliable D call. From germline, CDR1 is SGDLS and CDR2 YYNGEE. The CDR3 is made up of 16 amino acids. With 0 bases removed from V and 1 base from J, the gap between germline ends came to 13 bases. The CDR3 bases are TGTGCCAGCAGCGTAGGATGGGGAAGTAGGAACACTGAAGCTTTCTTT. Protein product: CASSVGWGSRNTEAFF.

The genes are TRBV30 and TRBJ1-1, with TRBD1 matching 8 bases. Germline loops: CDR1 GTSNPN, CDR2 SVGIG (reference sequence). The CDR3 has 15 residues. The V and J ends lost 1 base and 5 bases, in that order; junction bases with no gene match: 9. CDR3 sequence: CAWSGKDRAGTEAFF. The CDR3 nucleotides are TGTGCCTGGAGTGGCAAGGACAGGGCCGGGACTGAAGCTTTCTTT.

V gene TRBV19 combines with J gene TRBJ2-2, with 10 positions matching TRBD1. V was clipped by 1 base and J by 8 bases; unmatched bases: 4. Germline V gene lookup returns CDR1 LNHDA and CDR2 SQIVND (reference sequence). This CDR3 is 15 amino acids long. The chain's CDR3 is CASSIGGTGAGELFF. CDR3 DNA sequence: TGTGCCAGTAGTATAGGTGGGACAGGGGCTGGGGAGCTGTTTTTT. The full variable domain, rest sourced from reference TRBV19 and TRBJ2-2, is DGGITQSPKYLFRKEGQNVTLSCEQNLNHDAMYWYRQDPGQGLRLIYYSQIVNDFQKGDIAEGYSVSREKKESFPLTVTSAQKNPTAFYLCASSIGGTGAGELFFGEGSRLTVL.

The CDR3 spells CASSVGTGVETQYF. The DNA for the CDR3 is TGTGCCAGCAGCGTAGGGACAGGGGTTGAGACCCAGTACTTC. V usage is TRBV9 and J usage is TRBJ2-5, with TRBD1 identical over 9 bases. The CDR3 sequence is 14 residues long. Unmatched junction bases numbered 2, after V lost 0 bases and J lost 5 bases. Germline CDR1 and CDR2: SGDLS and YYNGEE.

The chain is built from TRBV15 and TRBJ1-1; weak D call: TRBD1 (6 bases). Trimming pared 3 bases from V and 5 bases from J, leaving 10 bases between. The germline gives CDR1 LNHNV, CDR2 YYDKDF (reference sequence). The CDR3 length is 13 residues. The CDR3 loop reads CATSSNRVTEAFF. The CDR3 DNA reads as TGTGCCACCAGCAGTAACAGGGTGACTGAAGCTTTCTTT.

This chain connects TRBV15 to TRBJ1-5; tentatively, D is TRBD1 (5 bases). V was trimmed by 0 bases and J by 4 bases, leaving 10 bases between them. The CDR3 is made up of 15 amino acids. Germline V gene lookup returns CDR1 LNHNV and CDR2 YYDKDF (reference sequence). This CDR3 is CATSRDRVGNQPQHF. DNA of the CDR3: TGTGCCACCAGCAGAGACAGGGTTGGGAATCAGCCCCAGCATTTT. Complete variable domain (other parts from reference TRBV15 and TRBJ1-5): DAMVIQNPRYQVTQFGKPVTLSCSQTLNHNVMYWYQQKSSQAPKLLFHYYDKDFNNEADTPDNFQSRRPNTSFCFLDIRSPGLGDTAMYLCATSRDRVGNQPQHFGDGTRLSIL.

The CDR3 DNA follows: TGTGCCAGCAGCTTGCAAACCTACAATGAGCAGTTCTTC. Protein sequence: CASSLQTYNEQFF. This chain links TRBV5-4 with TRBJ2-1; the D is unclear. CDR3 length: 13 residues. CDR1 is SGHNT and CDR2 is YYREEE in the germline V gene (reference sequence). Trimming left V 1 base short and J 2 bases short, with 4 bases between.

CDR3 amino acids: CASIPWRRVNYGYTF. CDR3 bases: TGTGCCAGCATCCCCTGGAGAAGGGTGAACTATGGCTACACCTTC. The gene calls are TRBV5-6 and TRBJ1-2; no definite D call. Germline CDR1 SGHDT, CDR2 YYEEEE. CDR3 length equals 15 residues. With 6 bases removed from V and 2 bases from J, the gap between germline ends came to 17 bases.

CDR3 nucleotides: TGCAGTGCAGCAACTGAAGCTTTCTTT. This encodes CSAATEAFF. This rearrangement joins TRBV20-1 to TRBJ1-1; D unresolved. With 6 bases removed from V and 5 bases from J, the gap between germline ends came to 4 bases. CDR1 DFQATT and CDR2 SNEGSKA come from the germline V gene (reference sequence). The CDR3 is 9 residues long.

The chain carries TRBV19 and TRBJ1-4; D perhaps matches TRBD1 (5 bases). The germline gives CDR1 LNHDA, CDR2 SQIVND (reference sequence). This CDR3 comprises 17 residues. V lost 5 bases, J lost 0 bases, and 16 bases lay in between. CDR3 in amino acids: CASSDRQKIATNEKLFF. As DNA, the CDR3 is TGTGCCAGTAGTGATAGACAGAAAATTGCAACTAATGAAAAACTGTTTTTT. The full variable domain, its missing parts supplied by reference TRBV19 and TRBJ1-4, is DGGITQSPKYLFRKEGQNVTLSCEQNLNHDAMYWYRQDPGQGLRLIYYSQIVNDFQKGDIAEGYSVSREKKESFPLTVTSAQKNPTAFYLCASSDRQKIATNEKLFFGSGTQLSVL.

The CDR3 bases are TGTGCCAGCAGAGCAGACGTCAGGGTAGGATCACCCCTCCACTTT. Translation: CASRADVRVGSPLHF. The chain carries TRBV28 and TRBJ1-6, with D maybe TRBD1 (5 bases). Trimming took off 6 bases at V and 10 bases at J, with 19 bases between the two ends. The CDR3 contains 15 residues. Germline V gene sequence: CDR1 MDHEN, CDR2 SYDVKM.

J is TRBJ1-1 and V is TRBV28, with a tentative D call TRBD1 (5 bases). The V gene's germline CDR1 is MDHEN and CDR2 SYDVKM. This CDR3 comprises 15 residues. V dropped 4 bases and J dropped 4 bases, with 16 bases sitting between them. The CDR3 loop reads CASSYPPGRGTEAFF. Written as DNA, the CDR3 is TGTGCCAGCAGTTATCCCCCAGGGAGAGGCACTGAAGCTTTCTTT.

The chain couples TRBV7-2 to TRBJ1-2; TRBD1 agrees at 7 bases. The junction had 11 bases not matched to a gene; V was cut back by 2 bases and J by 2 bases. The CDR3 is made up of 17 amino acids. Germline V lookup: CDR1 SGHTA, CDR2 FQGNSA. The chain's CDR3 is CASSLSLLRGRNYGYTF. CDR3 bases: TGTGCCAGCAGCTTATCCCTCCTGAGGGGGCGCAACTATGGCTACACCTTC.

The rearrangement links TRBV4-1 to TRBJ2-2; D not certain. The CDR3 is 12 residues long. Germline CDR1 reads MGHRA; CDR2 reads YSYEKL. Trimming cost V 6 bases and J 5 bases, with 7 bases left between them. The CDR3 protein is CASRSGTGELFF. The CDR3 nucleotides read TGCGCCAGCAGGTCGGGTACCGGGGAGCTGTTTTTT.

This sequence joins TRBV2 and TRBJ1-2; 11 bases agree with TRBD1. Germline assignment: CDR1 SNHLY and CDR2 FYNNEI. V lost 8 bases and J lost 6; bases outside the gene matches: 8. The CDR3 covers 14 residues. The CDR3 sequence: CASGTPGQGDGYTF. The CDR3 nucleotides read TGTGCCAGCGGTACTCCGGGACAGGGGGATGGCTACACCTTC.

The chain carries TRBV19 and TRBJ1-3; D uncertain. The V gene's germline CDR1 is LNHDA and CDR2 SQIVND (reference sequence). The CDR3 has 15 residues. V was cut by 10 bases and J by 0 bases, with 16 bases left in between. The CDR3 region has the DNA TGTGCCACCACAATCCCCAGCTTCTCTGGAAACACCATATATTTT. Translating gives CATTIPSFSGNTIYF.

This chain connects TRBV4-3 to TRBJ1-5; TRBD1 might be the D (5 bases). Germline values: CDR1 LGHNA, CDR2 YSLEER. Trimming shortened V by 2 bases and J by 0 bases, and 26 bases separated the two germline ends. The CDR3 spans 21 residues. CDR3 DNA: TGCGCCAGCAGCCAACATCTAGATCCCGCAGGGCTTGGGTATAGCAATCAGCCCCAGCATTTT. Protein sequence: CASSQHLDPAGLGYSNQPQHF.

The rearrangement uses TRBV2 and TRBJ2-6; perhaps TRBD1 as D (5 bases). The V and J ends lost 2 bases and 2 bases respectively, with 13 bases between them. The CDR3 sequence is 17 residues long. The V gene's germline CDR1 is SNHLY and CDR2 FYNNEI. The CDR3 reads CASSESTSRAGANVLTF. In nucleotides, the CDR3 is TGTGCCAGCAGTGAAAGTACTTCCAGGGCTGGGGCCAACGTCCTGACTTTC.

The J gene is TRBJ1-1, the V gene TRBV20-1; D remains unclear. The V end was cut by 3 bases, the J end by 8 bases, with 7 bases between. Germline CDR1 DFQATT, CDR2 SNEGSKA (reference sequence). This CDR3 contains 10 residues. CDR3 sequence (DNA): TGCAGTGCTAGGGGCCTCGAAGCTTTCTTT. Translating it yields CSARGLEAFF.

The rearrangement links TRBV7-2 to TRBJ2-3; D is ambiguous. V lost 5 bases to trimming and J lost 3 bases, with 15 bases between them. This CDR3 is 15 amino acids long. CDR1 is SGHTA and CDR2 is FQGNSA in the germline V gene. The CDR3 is CASSRVPLGTDTQYF. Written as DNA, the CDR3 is TGTGCCAGCAGCAGAGTGCCCCTGGGGACAGATACGCAGTATTTT.

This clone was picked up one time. The DNA of the CDR3 is TGTGCCAGCAGCCCGGGACTAGCGGGGGTAAATGAGCAGTTCTTC. As protein: CASSPGLAGVNEQFF. The chain recombines TRBV5-4 with TRBJ2-1; 14 bases map to TRBD2. This CDR3 has 15 residues. V was pared by 4 bases and J by 7 bases, with 4 bases of the junction left unmatched. CDR1 SGHNT and CDR2 YYREEE come from the germline V gene (reference sequence).